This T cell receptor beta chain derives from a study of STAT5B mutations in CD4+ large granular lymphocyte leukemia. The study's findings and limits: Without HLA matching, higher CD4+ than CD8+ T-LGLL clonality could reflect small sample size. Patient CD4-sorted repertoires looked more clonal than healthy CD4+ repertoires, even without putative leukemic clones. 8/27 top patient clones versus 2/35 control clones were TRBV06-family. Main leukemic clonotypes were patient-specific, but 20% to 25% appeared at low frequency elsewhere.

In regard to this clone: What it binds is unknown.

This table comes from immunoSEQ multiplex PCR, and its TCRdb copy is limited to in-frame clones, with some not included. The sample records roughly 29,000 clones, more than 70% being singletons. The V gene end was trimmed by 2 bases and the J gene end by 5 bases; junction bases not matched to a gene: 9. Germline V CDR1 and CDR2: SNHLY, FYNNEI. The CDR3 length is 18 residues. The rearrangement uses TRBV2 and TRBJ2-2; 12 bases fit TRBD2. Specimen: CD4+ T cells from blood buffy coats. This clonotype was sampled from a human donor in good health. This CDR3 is CASSERASGRARTGELFF. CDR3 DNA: TGTGCCAGCAGTGAAAGGGCTAGCGGGAGGGCCCGTACCGGGGAGCTGTTTTTT.